One and the same sample provided the 29 T cell receptor beta chains below, sequenced in a study of blood T cell repertoires in COVID-19 (dated by TCRdb to 2019 to 2021). The library was generated by the immunoSEQ multiplex PCR assay. Drawn from immuneACCESS, this table holds only the in-frame rearrangements with V and J called that TCRdb kept. Clones are partly lost; checked studies trace under half to an unresolved V gene and leave the rest unexplained. This sample comprises more than 300,000 clones, more than 75% of them detected only once. The ten largest make up under 11% of the sample. Sequences were obtained from peripheral blood. The receptors shown here come from a woman aged 25 to 39 with COVID-19, enrolled during active disease.

The chain joins TRBV19 to TRBJ1-1; tentative D call: TRBD1 (6 bases). This CDR3 has 15 amino acids. Germline V gene lookup returns CDR1 LNHDA and CDR2 SQIVND (reference sequence). Trimming took 4 bases from V and 4 from J, leaving 16 bases between them. The CDR3 sequence is CASSTARGARTEAFF. CDR3 sequence (DNA): TGTGCCAGTAGTACAGCCCGGGGGGCGCGCACTGAAGCTTTCTTT.

The V gene is TRBV6-6, the J gene TRBJ2-7, with 10 bases that match TRBD1. After removal of 6 bases from V and 5 bases from J, the junction contained 22 bases not matched to a gene. Germline V gene lookup returns CDR1 MNHNY and CDR2 SVGAGI (reference sequence). The length of the CDR3 is 19 residues. The CDR3 nucleotides read TGTGCCAGCAGCTGGGGACAGGGGAAACCCTATGGGGGTAGTAACGAGCAGTACTTC. Protein product: CASSWGQGKPYGGSNEQYF.

V usage is TRBV10-3 and J usage is TRBJ2-7; a possible D gene is TRBD2 (6 bases). The CDR3 sequence is 13 residues long. V gave up 6 bases and J gave up 2 bases, with 11 bases separating them. The V gene's germline CDR1 is ENHRY and CDR2 SYGVKD. The CDR3 bases are TGTGCCATCAGGGGACGGGAGACCTACGAGCAGTACTTC. It specifies CAIRGRETYEQYF.

The V and J genes are TRBV11-2 and TRBJ1-4; perhaps TRBD1 as D (5 bases). V was cut by 3 bases and J by 3 bases, with 8 bases left in between. The CDR3 sequence is 14 residues long. Germline lookup yields CDR1 SGHAT and CDR2 FQNNGV. CDR3 protein: CASSFTTANEKLFF. The CDR3 region has the DNA TGTGCCAGCAGCTTTACGACAGCTAATGAAAAACTGTTTTTT. Filled out from reference TRBV11-2 and TRBJ1-4, the complete variable domain reads EAGVAQSPRYKIIEKRQSVAFWCNPISGHATLYWYQQILGQGPKLLIQFQNNGVVDDSQLPKDRFSAERLKGVDSTLKIQPAKLEDSAVYLCASSFTTANEKLFFGSGTQLSVL.

The chain couples TRBV11-2 to TRBJ2-1; 7 bases match TRBD1. This CDR3 contains 14 residues. The V and J ends lost 5 bases and 5 bases, in that order; junction bases with no gene match: 6. CDR1 is SGHAT and CDR2 is FQNNGV in the germline V gene. CDR3 nucleotides: TGTGCCAGCAGCCATGACAGGGTCCACAATGAGCAGTTCTTC. Translating gives CASSHDRVHNEQFF.

This chain links TRBV4-2 with TRBJ2-3, with 7 bases fitting TRBD2. V shed 4 bases and J 3 bases; nucleotides not matched to a gene: 10. The germline gives CDR1 LGHNA, CDR2 YNFKEQ. The CDR3 consists of 16 residues. The CDR3 is CASSLTGDYSTDTQYF. For the CDR3, the DNA is TGTGCCAGCAGCCTCACCGGGGACTATTCTACAGATACGCAGTATTTT.

The chain carries TRBV10-3 and TRBJ2-4; 8 bases agree with TRBD1. The V gene end was trimmed by 4 bases and the J gene end by 1 base; junction bases not matched to a gene: 6. CDR3 size: 16 residues. Germline CDR1 ENHRY, CDR2 SYGVKD. The CDR3 reads CAISAGQGEAKNIQYF. The CDR3 DNA is TGTGCCATCAGTGCCGGACAGGGTGAGGCCAAAAACATTCAGTACTTC.

The sample holds a few counts of this clone. The chain recombines TRBV6-4 with TRBJ2-2; 9 nucleotides match TRBD2. Germline V gives CDR1 MRHNA, CDR2 SNTAGT. V was clipped by 0 bases and J by 4 bases; unmatched bases: 0. This CDR3 has 15 amino acids. The CDR3 bases are TGTGCCAGCAGTGACTCTAGCGGGAGCACCGGGGAGCTGTTTTTT. It codes for CASSDSSGSTGELFF.

Of note for this clone: At one end, the junction sequence differs from germline, possibly due to a read error. The rearrangement joins TRBV30 to TRBJ2-7; possibly TRBD2 for D (5 bases). The CDR3 is made up of 15 amino acids. CDR1 and CDR2 from the germline V gene are GTSNPN and SVGIG (reference sequence). This CDR3 is CQNFKGDSGGIEQYF. As DNA, the CDR3 is TGCCAAAACTTCAAGGGCGATAGTGGAGGAATCGAGCAGTACTTC.

This sequence joins TRBV12-3 or TRBV12-4 and TRBJ2-1; 11 nucleotides match TRBD2. The CDR3 has 13 residues. The J segment lost 7 bases and the V segment lost 8 bases, leaving 4 bases of the junction unmatched. The CDR3 DNA sequence: TGTGCCAGCGGGGTAGCGGGGGGGAATGAGCAGTTCTTC. This gives the protein CASGVAGGNEQFF.

The CDR3 sequence is CASSFNYKNNEQFF. As DNA, the CDR3 is TGCGCCAGCAGCTTCAACTATAAGAACAATGAGCAGTTCTTC. The genes are TRBV5-1 and TRBJ2-1; D uncertain. Trimming shortened V by 2 bases and J by 5 bases, and 11 bases separated the two germline ends. The germline gives CDR1 SGHRS, CDR2 YFSETQ. There are 14 residues in the CDR3.

The chain links TRBV5-1 to TRBJ2-1, with D maybe TRBD2 (5 bases). Between the trimmed V and J ends, which lost 0 bases and 7 bases, there was a span of 8 bases. Germline assignment: CDR1 SGHRS and CDR2 YFSETQ. This CDR3 region has 13 residues. The CDR3 sequence: CASSLVGVNEQFF. The CDR3, as DNA: TGCGCCAGCAGCTTGGTCGGGGTTAATGAGCAGTTCTTC.

V gene TRBV30 combines with J gene TRBJ1-2; 11 nucleotides line up with TRBD1. Germline CDR1 is GTSNPN and CDR2 is SVGIG (reference sequence). CDR3 length equals 13 residues. J was trimmed by 8 bases and V by 7 bases; bases with no gene match: 9. The CDR3 DNA is TGTGCCTTAGGGACAGGGGGGACATCAGGCTACACCTTC. Its protein product is CALGTGGTSGYTF.

The chain carries TRBV5-4 and TRBJ1-3; D not certain. Between the trimmed V and J ends, which lost 0 bases and 3 bases, there was a span of 7 bases. The CDR3 has 14 amino acids. Germline V gene data show CDR1 as SGHNT and CDR2 as YYREEE (reference sequence). The CDR3 loop reads CASSLGQLGNTIYF. The CDR3 DNA is TGTGCCAGCAGCTTGGGTCAACTTGGAAACACCATATATTTT.

The CDR3 sequence is CASSLGSGRPYEQYF. CDR3 nucleotides: TGCGCCAGCAGCTTGGGTAGCGGAAGACCCTACGAGCAGTACTTC. The chain employs TRBV5-1 and TRBJ2-7; a weak D match, TRBD2 (6 bases). Between the trimmed V and J ends, which lost 0 bases and 2 bases, there was a span of 12 bases. This CDR3 is 15 amino acids long. The germline gives CDR1 SGHRS, CDR2 YFSETQ.

The CDR3 loop reads CASSQTQGTQYF. The CDR3 nucleotides read TGTGCCAGCAGTCAAACTCAGGGCACCCAGTACTTC. The chain recombines TRBV6-5 with TRBJ2-5, with D possibly TRBD1 on 5 matching bases. V dropped 5 bases and J dropped 8 bases, with 12 bases sitting between them. CDR3 length: 12 residues. Germline CDR1 is MNHEY and CDR2 is SVGAGI.

This chain uses TRBV5-4 with TRBJ2-7, with a tentative D call TRBD2 (6 bases). Germline V gives CDR1 SGHNT, CDR2 YYREEE (reference sequence). CDR3 size: 14 residues. V lost 4 bases and J lost 0, with 11 bases in between. The CDR3 region has the DNA TGTGCCAGCAGCCCCGACGGGGGCTCCTACGAGCAGTACTTC. It codes for CASSPDGGSYEQYF.

The gene calls are TRBV6-6 and TRBJ2-5; 11 bases are a match to TRBD2. The V segment lost 6 bases and the J segment 2 bases; nucleotides outside the gene matches: 5. The CDR3 runs 15 residues. Germline V gene lookup returns CDR1 MNHNY and CDR2 SVGAGI (reference sequence). This CDR3 reads CASRGLADLQETQYF. Written as DNA, the CDR3 is TGTGCCAGCAGGGGACTAGCGGACCTACAAGAGACCCAGTACTTC.

The rearrangement uses TRBV5-1 and TRBJ2-7, with 9 bases lining up with TRBD1. This CDR3 spans 13 amino acids. Germline V lookup: CDR1 SGHRS, CDR2 YFSETQ. V gave up 2 bases and J gave up 5 bases; unmatched junction bases: 2. The CDR3 DNA reads as TGCGCCAGCAGCTTCACAGGGGGCGACGAGCAGTACTTC. Encoded protein: CASSFTGGDEQYF.

The V and J genes are TRBV25-1 and TRBJ2-3; a weak D match, TRBD1 (6 bases). The CDR3 runs to 15 residues. CDR1 MGHDK and CDR2 SYGVNS come from the germline V gene. Trimming shortened V by 6 bases and J by 6 bases, and 19 bases separated the two germline ends. Here the CDR3 DNA reads TGTGCCAGCAGCCCGACGACAGGTCTTACCGATACGCAGTATTTT. This translates into CASSPTTGLTDTQYF.

The chain has TRBV13 and TRBJ2-3, with TRBD2 matching over 7 bases. V shed 1 base and J 2 bases; nucleotides not matched to a gene: 3. The germline V gene has CDR1 PRHDT and CDR2 FYEKMQ (reference sequence). This CDR3 comprises 15 residues. This chain's CDR3 is CASSLDLAATDTQYF. The CDR3 DNA is TGTGCCAGCAGCTTAGACCTAGCGGCCACAGATACGCAGTATTTT.

The chain is built from TRBV7-9 and TRBJ2-3; 11 bases agree with TRBD2. The CDR3 extends over 16 amino acids. Germline V gene data show CDR1 as SEHNR and CDR2 as FQNEAQ (reference sequence). V gave up 6 bases and J gave up 3 bases; unmatched junction bases: 8. The CDR3 spells CASSSGTSGLTDTQYF. CDR3 nucleotides: TGTGCCAGCAGTTCCGGGACTAGCGGACTGACAGATACGCAGTATTTT.

This clone appeared a single time. This chain links TRBV19 with TRBJ1-1; D gene ambiguous. Trimming shortened V by 3 bases and J by 0 bases, and 8 bases separated the two germline ends. This CDR3 contains 14 residues. Looked up from germline, CDR1 is LNHDA and CDR2 is SQIVND (reference sequence). The CDR3 spells CASSIYELNTEAFF. CDR3 bases: TGTGCCAGTAGTATTTATGAGTTGAACACTGAAGCTTTCTTT.

This clone has only one observation. This rearrangement joins TRBV13 to TRBJ2-6; D not certain. Trimming shortened V by 7 bases and J by 2 bases, and 12 bases separated the two germline ends. Germline-derived CDR1 and CDR2 are PRHDT and FYEKMQ (reference sequence). The CDR3 spans 15 residues. The CDR3, as DNA: TGTGCCAGCACCTTGCGTGGGCCTGGGGCCAACGTCCTGACTTTC. It codes for CASTLRGPGANVLTF. Drawing the rest from reference TRBV13 and TRBJ2-6, the complete variable domain is AAGVIQSPRHLIKEKRETATLKCYPIPRHDTVYWYQQGPGQDPQFLISFYEKMQSDKGSIPDRFSAQQFSDYHSELNMSSLELGDSALYFCASTLRGPGANVLTFGAGSRLTVL.

V usage is TRBV4-3 and J usage is TRBJ2-3, with unresolved D. The V gene's germline CDR1 is LGHNA and CDR2 YSLEER. The CDR3 contains 17 residues. V lost 1 base and J 3 bases, leaving 17 bases between the germline ends. CDR3 nucleotides: TGCGCCAGCAGCCAAGGCCTGTGGAGCGAGAGGACAGATACGCAGTATTTT. Translation: CASSQGLWSERTDTQYF.

The rearrangement links TRBV5-4 to TRBJ2-2, with D possibly matching TRBD2 (5 bases). The CDR3 is 17 residues long. Germline values: CDR1 SGHNT, CDR2 YYREEE (reference sequence). The ends were cut back, 3 bases at V and 2 bases at J, with 17 bases in the middle. The DNA for the CDR3 is TGTGCCAGCAGCTCGGCGCCGGGGAGAGGTAACACCGGGGAGCTGTTTTTT. Translation: CASSSAPGRGNTGELFF. Looking up the rest from reference TRBV5-4 and TRBJ2-2 gives the full variable domain: ETGVTQSPTHLIKTRGQQVTLRCSSQSGHNTVSWYQQALGQGPQFIFQYYREEENGRGNFPPRFSGLQFPNYSSELNVNALELDDSALYLCASSSAPGRGNTGELFFGEGSRLTVL.

CDR3 nucleotide sequence: TGTGCCAGCGCCAGCGGTTTCTCAGTTCAGGAGACCCAGTACTTC. The encoded protein is CASASGFSVQETQYF. This rearrangement joins TRBV2 to TRBJ2-5, with D maybe TRBD2 (5 bases). Trimming took off 8 bases at V and 5 bases at J, with 21 bases between the two ends. The CDR3 runs to 15 residues. CDR1 and CDR2 from the germline V gene are SNHLY and FYNNEI.

The CDR3, as DNA: TGTGCCAGCAGCCCGATGGGACTCGGCGAGCAGTACTTC. This sequence encodes CASSPMGLGEQYF. The chain combines TRBV11-1 with TRBJ2-7; possibly TRBD2 for D (6 bases). The V gene's germline CDR1 is SGHAT and CDR2 FQDESV (reference sequence). The CDR3 has 13 amino acids. The V end was cut by 5 bases, the J end by 6 bases, with 14 bases between.

This chain connects TRBV9 to TRBJ2-6; D is possibly TRBD2 (5 bases). The V end was cut by 6 bases, the J end by 4 bases, with 14 bases between. The length of the CDR3 is 15 residues. CDR1 and CDR2 (germline): SGDLS, YYNGEE. The CDR3 coding sequence is TGTGCCAGCACCCCTCTCGGGGTCGGGGCCAACGTCCTGACTTTC. Translated: CASTPLGVGANVLTF.